This TCR beta chain was observed in a study of OX40 agonist ivuxolimab in advanced cancers. The overall study: Three patients responded partially, comprising one with hepatocellular carcinoma and two with cutaneous melanoma.

CDR3 length: 14 amino acids. CDR1 is SGHNT and CDR2 is YYREEE in the germline V gene (reference sequence). V dropped 7 bases and J dropped 2 bases, with 10 bases sitting between them. Assay used: immunoSEQ multiplex PCR; TCRdb lists only in-frame clones, some missing. The sample lists around 80,000 clones, more than 75% occurring once. The specimen was CD4+ or CD8+ T cells sorted from blood, collected in a trial of the OX40 agonist ivuxolimab. This chain joins TRBV5-4 and TRBJ1-6; D gene uncertain. The TCR comes from an adult with an advanced solid tumor such as melanoma, head and neck, liver or kidney cancer. Here the CDR3 DNA reads TGTGCCAGCGCCAGATGGGCCTATAATTCACCCCTCCACTTT. This codes for CASARWAYNSPLHF.